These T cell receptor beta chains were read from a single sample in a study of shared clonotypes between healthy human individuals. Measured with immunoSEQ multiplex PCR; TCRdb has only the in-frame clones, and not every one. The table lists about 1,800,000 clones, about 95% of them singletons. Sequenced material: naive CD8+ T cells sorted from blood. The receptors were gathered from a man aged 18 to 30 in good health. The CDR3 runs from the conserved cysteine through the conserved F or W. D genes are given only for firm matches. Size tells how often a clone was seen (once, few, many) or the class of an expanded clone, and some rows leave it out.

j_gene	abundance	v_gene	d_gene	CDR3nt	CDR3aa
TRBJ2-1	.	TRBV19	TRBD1	TGTGCCAGTAGTATCCCAGGACAGGGCCCCTACAATGAGCAGTTCTTC	CASSIPGQGPYNEQFF
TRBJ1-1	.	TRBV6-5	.	TGTGCCAGCAGTTACGATGGGGAAAGCACTGAAGCTTTCTTT	CASSYDGESTEAFF
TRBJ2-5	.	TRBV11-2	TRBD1	TGTGCCAGCCAAGGGGGCGAGACCCAGTACTTC	CASQGGETQYF
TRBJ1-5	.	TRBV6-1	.	TGTGCCAGCAGTGAGGTCCAGCCGAGTCAGCCCCAGCATTTT	CASSEVQPSQPQHF
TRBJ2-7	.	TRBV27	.	TGTGCCAGCAGTTTGTCAGGGGAGTCGGTCGAGCAGTACTTC	CASSLSGESVEQYF
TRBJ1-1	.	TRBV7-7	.	TGTGCTAGCAGCCCGTTCAAGGGCGGAATCACTGAAGCTTTCTTT	CASSPFKGGITEAFF
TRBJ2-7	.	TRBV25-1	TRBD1	TGTGCCAGCAGTGAACACCCCGGGACAGGGCTCTACGAGCAGTACTTC	CASSEHPGTGLYEQYF
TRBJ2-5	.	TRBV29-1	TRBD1	TGCAGCGGGACAGGACAGGGTCCAGAGACCCAGTACTTC	CSGTGQGPETQYF
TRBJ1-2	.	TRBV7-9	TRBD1	TGTGCCAGCAGACCTCCGGGACAGGGAAGTCAAGGCTACACCTTC	CASRPPGQGSQGYTF
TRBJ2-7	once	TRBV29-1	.	TGCAGCGTTGAATTAGCGTCATCCTACGAGCAGTACTTC	CSVELASSYEQYF
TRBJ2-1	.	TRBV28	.	TGTGCCAGCAGTTTGTCACAGGGCAATGAGCAGTTCTTC	CASSLSQGNEQFF
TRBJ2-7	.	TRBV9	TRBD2	TGTGCCAGCAGCCCATCTAGCGGAGGCTACGAGCAGTACTTC	CASSPSSGGYEQYF
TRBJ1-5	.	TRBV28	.	TGTGCCAGCAGTTCGGGATATAGCAATCAGCCCCAGCATTTT	CASSSGYSNQPQHF
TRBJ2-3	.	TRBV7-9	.	TGTGCCAGCACCCCGAGATGGGGGGATAACACAGATACGCAGTATTTT	CASTPRWGDNTDTQYF
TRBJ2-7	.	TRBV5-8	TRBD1	TGTGCCAGCAGCCCCTGGACAGGGGGTTTCTACGAGCAGTACTTC	CASSPWTGGFYEQYF
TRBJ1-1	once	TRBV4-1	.	TGCGCCAGCAGCCAGGCACCCGGGACGGGGAACACTGAAGCTTTCTTT	CASSQAPGTGNTEAFF
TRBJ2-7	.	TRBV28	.	TGTGCCAGCAGGAGGAGGACAGACTCCTCCTACGAGCAGTACTTC	CASRRRTDSSYEQYF
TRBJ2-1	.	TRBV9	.	TGTGCCAGCAGCGTAGCTGTTAGCGACAATGAGCAGTTCTTC	CASSVAVSDNEQFF
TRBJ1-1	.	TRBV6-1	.	TGTGCCAGCGAGGGACTTAACACTGAAGCTTTCTTT	CASEGLNTEAFF
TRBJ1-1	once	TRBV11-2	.	TGTGCCAGCCGTATTTTAACAACGACTGAAGCTTTCTTT	CASRILTTTEAFF
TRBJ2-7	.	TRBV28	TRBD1	TGTGCCAGCAGGCGGGACAGGAGCCCCTACGAGCAGTACTTC	CASRRDRSPYEQYF
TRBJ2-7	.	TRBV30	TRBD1	TGTGCCTGGAGTGAGACAGGGAACGAGCAGTACTTC	CAWSETGNEQYF
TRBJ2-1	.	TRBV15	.	TGTGCCACCAGCAGAGATTGGGGACTCCATGAGAACAATGAGCAGTTCTTC	CATSRDWGLHENNEQFF
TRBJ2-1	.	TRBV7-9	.	TGTGCCAGCAGCTTACTCGAGCCAGGGATATCGAATGAGCAGTTCTTC	CASSLLEPGISNEQFF
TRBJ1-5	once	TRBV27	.	TGTGCCAGCAGTTTCCGGGGCGATCAGCCCCAGCATTTT	CASSFRGDQPQHF
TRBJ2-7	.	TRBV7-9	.	TGTGCCAGCAGCTTAGCTCAGGGTACACGCTACGAGCAGTACTTC	CASSLAQGTRYEQYF
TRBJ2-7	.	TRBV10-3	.	TGTGCCATCAGTGAGTTGGAAGCCGTAAGCTCCTACGAGCAGTACTTC	CAISELEAVSSYEQYF
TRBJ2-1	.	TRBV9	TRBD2	TGTGCCAGCAGCTCCCGGATGGTCCAACTGGAGACTAGCGGGAGCTCCTACAATGAGCAGTTCTTC	CASSSRMVQLETSGSSYNEQFF
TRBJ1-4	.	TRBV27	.	TGTGCCAGCAGTTTGCAGGGAGGGGAGAAACTGTTTTTT	CASSLQGGEKLFF
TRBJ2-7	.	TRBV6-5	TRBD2	TGTGCCAGCAGTCGAGCGGGAGCCTACGAGCAGTACTTC	CASSRAGAYEQYF
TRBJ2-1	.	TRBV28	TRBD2	TGTGCCAGCAGAGTTGGCGGGGGGCTATACAATGAGCAGTTCTTC	CASRVGGGLYNEQFF
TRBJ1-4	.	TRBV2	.	TGTGCCAGCAGTGATGGGTTTGGTGAAAAACTGTTTTTT	CASSDGFGEKLFF